Following are 25 T cell receptor beta chains from one sample sequenced in a study of cytomegalovirus exposure and HLA in healthy donors. The PCR contained 60 Vbeta and 13 Jbeta primers. TCRdb's copy holds only in-frame clones and misses some; the assay was immunoSEQ multiplex PCR. The sample lists around 130,000 clones, approximately 61% occurring once. Material for sequencing was PBMCs. The receptors derive from a man in his thirties or forties in good health and CMV-seropositive.

The genes are TRBV20-1 and TRBJ2-1; no reliable D call. Between the trimmed V and J ends, which lost 3 bases and 9 bases, there was a span of 9 bases. The CDR3 is made up of 11 amino acids. From germline, CDR1 is DFQATT and CDR2 SNEGSKA (reference sequence). In DNA form, the CDR3 reads TGCAGTGCTAGGGCGACGGGTGAGCAGTTCTTC. Its protein product is CSARATGEQFF.

The V gene is TRBV27, the J gene TRBJ1-1, with unresolved D. Germline CDR1 is MNHEY and CDR2 is SMNVEV (reference sequence). Trimming cost V 3 bases and J 1 base, with 9 bases left between them. The CDR3 is made up of 14 amino acids. CDR3 loop: CASSLRQPNTEAFF. DNA of the CDR3: TGTGCCAGCAGTTTGAGGCAGCCGAACACTGAAGCTTTCTTT.

This clone was found a few times. The CDR3 bases are TGCGCCAGCAGGAACAGGGGTGGAGCTTTCTTT. Translation gives CASRNRGGAFF. This chain joins TRBV10-2 and TRBJ1-1, with 7 nucleotides matching TRBD1. This CDR3 spans 11 amino acids. Germline assignment: CDR1 WSHSY and CDR2 SAAADI. Trimming took 6 bases from V and 10 from J; bases not matched to a gene: 5.

The chain is built from TRBV5-1 and TRBJ2-7; weak D call: TRBD1 (6 bases). This CDR3 spans 13 amino acids. The V gene's germline CDR1 is SGHRS and CDR2 YFSETQ. Deletions cut 4 bases from V and 3 bases from J, with 11 bases between. The CDR3 here is CASSATGFYEQYF. CDR3 DNA sequence: TGCGCCAGCAGCGCCACAGGGTTCTACGAGCAGTACTTC.

The chain links TRBV7-8 to TRBJ1-2; D unresolved. Trimming took 3 bases from V and 6 from J, leaving 14 bases between them. Germline values: CDR1 SGHVS, CDR2 FQNEAQ. The length of the CDR3 is 14 residues. The CDR3 loop reads CASSFNGISHGYTF. The CDR3 DNA reads as TGTGCCAGCAGCTTCAACGGGATTAGCCATGGCTACACCTTC.

The DNA for the CDR3 is TGTGCCAGTAGTAGACGACTAGCGGGAGACTACACCGGGGAGCTGTTTTTT. Translation gives CASSRRLAGDYTGELFF. The chain couples TRBV19 to TRBJ2-2, with 12 bases lining up with TRBD2. With V trimmed by 4 bases and J by 3 bases, 6 bases remained unmatched. Germline V gene data show CDR1 as LNHDA and CDR2 as SQIVND (reference sequence). The CDR3 loop spans 17 amino acids.

CDR3 nucleotide sequence: TGTGCCAGCAGCTCCGGGACAGGGAGGTACAATGAGCAGTTCTTC. This encodes CASSSGTGRYNEQFF. This chain connects TRBV5-4 to TRBJ2-1, with 9 bases identical to TRBD1. This CDR3 has 15 amino acids. V dropped 3 bases and J dropped 4; count of bases not matched to a gene: 5. CDR1 and CDR2 from the germline V gene are SGHNT and YYREEE (reference sequence).

The CDR3 protein is CASSRGDRGHLNTQYF. The CDR3 DNA follows: TGTGCCAGCAGCCGAGGAGACAGGGGCCACTTGAATACGCAGTATTTT. This chain uses TRBV5-4 with TRBJ2-3, with TRBD1 identical over 8 bases. The J segment lost 7 bases and the V segment lost 4 bases, leaving 14 bases of the junction unmatched. Germline CDR1 SGHNT, CDR2 YYREEE (reference sequence). CDR3 length equals 16 residues.

The chain combines TRBV5-7 with TRBJ1-1; a weak D match, TRBD1 (6 bases). TRBV5-7 is annotated as an ORF whose role is uncertain. The CDR3 length is 15 residues. Trimming removed 2 bases from V and 4 bases from J, with 15 bases in between. In nucleotides, the CDR3 is TGTGCCAGCAGCTTCCCGACAGGTCTTGGCACTGAAGCTTTCTTT. Translated, it gives CASSFPTGLGTEAFF.

The chain uses TRBV6-6 and TRBJ2-7, with TRBD1 matching 8 bases. The germline V gene encodes CDR1 MNHNY and CDR2 SVGAGI (reference sequence). Trimming took 6 bases from V and 1 from J; bases not matched to a gene: 8. There are 15 residues in the CDR3. The CDR3 region is CASRGDRPPSYEQYF. The DNA for the CDR3 is TGTGCCAGCAGGGGGGACAGGCCACCTTCCTACGAGCAGTACTTC.

The genes are TRBV6-1 and TRBJ2-7; possible D gene TRBD2, 6 bases. V lost 6 bases and J lost 3, with 15 bases in between. Germline CDR1 and CDR2: MNHNS and SASEGT. This CDR3 has 14 amino acids. Here the CDR3 DNA reads TGTGCCAGCAGCCCGGTCTCTAGCGTCTACGAGCAGTACTTC. Amino acids: CASSPVSSVYEQYF.

A single count supports this clone. The chain uses TRBV28 and TRBJ2-7; the D gene is possibly TRBD2 (5 bases). The germline gives CDR1 MDHEN, CDR2 SYDVKM. Deletions cut 5 bases from V and 2 bases from J, with 16 bases between. This CDR3 spans 15 amino acids. CDR3 amino acids: CASSPQGRNPYEQYF. As DNA, the CDR3 is TGTGCCAGCAGTCCCCAAGGGAGAAACCCCTACGAGCAGTACTTC.

The chain uses TRBV19 and TRBJ2-5; no definite D call. The CDR3 sequence is 14 residues long. V gave up 3 bases and J gave up 0 bases, with 8 bases separating them. CDR1 LNHDA and CDR2 SQIVND come from the germline V gene (reference sequence). The CDR3 sequence: CASSIVRNQETQYF. CDR3 nucleotides: TGTGCCAGTAGTATTGTGAGAAACCAAGAGACCCAGTACTTC.

This clone was seen a handful of times. This chain's CDR3 is CASSVRTAGELFF. The CDR3 nucleotides read TGTGCCAGCAGCGTCAGGACAGCCGGGGAGCTGTTTTTT. This chain connects TRBV6-4 to TRBJ2-2; TRBD1 is a possible D gene (6 bases). Germline assignment: CDR1 MRHNA and CDR2 SNTAGT. Trimming pared 6 bases from V and 6 bases from J, leaving 11 bases between. CDR3 length equals 13 residues.

V and J are TRBV2 and TRBJ2-1; 7 nucleotides match TRBD2. With V trimmed by 8 bases and J by 4 bases, 17 bases remained unmatched. The CDR3 loop spans 17 amino acids. Germline V lookup: CDR1 SNHLY, CDR2 FYNNEI. The CDR3 sequence: CASLRLPGAGIYNEQFF. CDR3 bases: TGTGCCAGCCTGCGTTTACCGGGAGCGGGAATTTACAATGAGCAGTTCTTC. The variable domain in full, completed from reference TRBV2 and TRBJ2-1, reads EPEVTQTPSHQVTQMGQEVILRCVPISNHLYFYWYRQILGQKVEFLVSFYNNEISEKSEIFDDQFSVERPDGSNFTLKIRSTKLEDSAMYFCASLRLPGAGIYNEQFFGPGTRLTVL.

The J gene is TRBJ2-3, the V gene TRBV7-9; TRBD2 matches at 14 bases. V shed 1 base and J 7 bases; nucleotides not matched to a gene: 4. The CDR3 has 16 residues. CDR1 SEHNR and CDR2 FQNEAQ come from the germline V gene (reference sequence). The CDR3 region is CASSLGLAGGLNTQYF. For the CDR3, the DNA is TGTGCCAGCAGCTTAGGACTAGCGGGAGGGCTAAATACGCAGTATTTT. Filled out from reference TRBV7-9 and TRBJ2-3, the complete variable domain reads DTGVSQNPRHKITKRGQNVTFRCDPISEHNRLYWYRQTLGQGPEFLTYFQNEAQLEKSRLLSDRFSAERPKGSFSTLEIQRTEQGDSAMYLCASSLGLAGGLNTQYFGPGTRLTVL.

This clone was observed a few times. The gene calls are TRBV28 and TRBJ1-1, with 7 nucleotides matching TRBD1. The CDR3 sequence is 14 residues long. Germline values: CDR1 MDHEN, CDR2 SYDVKM. V lost 2 bases to trimming and J lost 11 bases; unmatched junction nucleotides: 11. The CDR3 bases are TGTGCCAGCAGTTTACCGACAGGGCCCCGTGTGGCTTTCTTT. It translates to CASSLPTGPRVAFF.

The chain joins TRBV19 to TRBJ2-1; 10 nucleotides align to TRBD1. The CDR3 length is 15 residues. V trimming: 2 bases; J trimming: 7 bases; junction bases outside the gene matches: 5. CDR1 is LNHDA, CDR2 SQIVND, per germline (reference sequence). The CDR3 DNA reads TGTGCCAGTAGTATAAGGACAGGGGGTCTAAATGAGCAGTTCTTC. As protein: CASSIRTGGLNEQFF.

The V call is TRBV5-1, the J call TRBJ2-7, with D perhaps TRBD2 (5 bases). Germline CDR1 reads SGHRS; CDR2 reads YFSETQ. The CDR3 covers 14 residues. Trimming pared 7 bases from V and 4 bases from J, leaving 18 bases between. As DNA, the CDR3 is TGCGCCAGCTCCCGGACGGGGATAGAGTACGAGCAGTACTTC. Its translation is CASSRTGIEYEQYF.

This clone was seen a handful of times. The J gene is TRBJ2-5, the V gene TRBV7-9, with a tentative D call TRBD1 (7 bases). V lost 8 bases and J 7 bases, leaving 17 bases between the germline ends. The CDR3 length is 13 residues. Germline lookup yields CDR1 SEHNR and CDR2 FQNEAQ (reference sequence). The chain's CDR3 is CASAGGTAGTQYF. The CDR3 bases are TGTGCCAGCGCAGGGGGGACAGCCGGGACCCAGTACTTC.

The genes are TRBV5-1 and TRBJ2-7, with 11 bases lining up with TRBD1. V shed 4 bases and J 5 bases; nucleotides not matched to a gene: 5. The germline CDR1 and CDR2 sequences are SGHRS and YFSETQ. The CDR3 totals 14 residues. The CDR3 nucleotides are TGCGCCAGCAGCCTTCGGACAGGGGGCCACGAGCAGTACTTC. Protein: CASSLRTGGHEQYF.

The genes are TRBV2 and TRBJ2-1, with a weak D call TRBD1 (6 bases). The germline CDR1 and CDR2 sequences are SNHLY and FYNNEI. V lost 7 bases, J lost 3 bases, and 13 bases lay in between. The CDR3 has 14 amino acids. CDR3 protein: CASNRNRDYNEQFF. In DNA, the CDR3 is TGTGCCAGCAATAGGAACAGGGACTACAATGAGCAGTTCTTC.

The chain recombines TRBV2 with TRBJ1-2; D is possibly TRBD1 (6 bases). In germline, CDR1 is SNHLY, CDR2 FYNNEI. CDR3 size: 15 residues. Between the trimmed V and J ends, which lost 0 bases and 4 bases, there was a span of 12 bases. This CDR3 reads CASSEAGDKLYGYTF. As DNA, the CDR3 is TGTGCCAGCAGTGAAGCGGGGGACAAACTCTATGGCTACACCTTC.

The J gene is TRBJ1-2, the V gene TRBV19; D call uncertain. Germline assignment: CDR1 LNHDA and CDR2 SQIVND (reference sequence). V gave up 1 base and J gave up 5 bases, with 8 bases separating them. CDR3 length equals 13 residues. The CDR3 nucleotides are TGTGCCAGTAGTATAGGAGTGGAGTATGGCTACACCTTC. Protein sequence: CASSIGVEYGYTF.

This clone has a single count. This rearrangement joins TRBV7-2 to TRBJ2-7; 11 bases are shared with TRBD2. The CDR3 covers 16 residues. Looked up from germline, CDR1 is SGHTA and CDR2 is FQGNSA. V was pared by 4 bases and J by 3 bases, with 8 bases of the junction left unmatched. CDR3 amino acids: CASSYTGLAGFYEQYF. The CDR3 DNA follows: TGTGCCAGCAGCTACACCGGACTAGCGGGCTTCTACGAGCAGTACTTC.